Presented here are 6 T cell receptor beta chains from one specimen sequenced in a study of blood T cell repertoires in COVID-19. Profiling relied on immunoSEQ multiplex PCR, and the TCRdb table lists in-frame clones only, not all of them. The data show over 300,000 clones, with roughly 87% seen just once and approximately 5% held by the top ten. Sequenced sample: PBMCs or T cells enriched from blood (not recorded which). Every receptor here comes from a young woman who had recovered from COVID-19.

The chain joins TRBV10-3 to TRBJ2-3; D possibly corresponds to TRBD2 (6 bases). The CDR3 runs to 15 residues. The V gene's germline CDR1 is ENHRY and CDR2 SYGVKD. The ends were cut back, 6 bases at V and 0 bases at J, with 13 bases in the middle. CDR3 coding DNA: TGTGCCATCAGCCTGGGCGGGGCTAGCACAGATACGCAGTATTTT. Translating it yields CAISLGGASTDTQYF.

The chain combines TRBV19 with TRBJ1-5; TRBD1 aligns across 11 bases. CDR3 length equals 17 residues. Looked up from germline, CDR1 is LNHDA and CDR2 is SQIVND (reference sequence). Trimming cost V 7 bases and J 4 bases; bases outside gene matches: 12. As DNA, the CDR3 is TGTGCCAGTAACACGGGACAGGGGGGAGCATGGAATCAGCCCCAGCATTTT. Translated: CASNTGQGGAWNQPQHF.

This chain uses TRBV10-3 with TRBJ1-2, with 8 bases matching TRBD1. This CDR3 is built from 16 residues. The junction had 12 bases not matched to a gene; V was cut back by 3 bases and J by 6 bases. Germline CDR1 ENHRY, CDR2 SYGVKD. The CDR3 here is CAISENRGSFENGYTF. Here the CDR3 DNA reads TGTGCCATCAGTGAAAACAGGGGGTCTTTCGAGAATGGCTACACCTTC.

CDR3 nucleotide sequence: TGTGCCATCAGCACATACGACAGGGGCCGGGGAACTGAAGCTTTCTTT. Its translation: CAISTYDRGRGTEAFF. The chain recombines TRBV10-3 with TRBJ1-1; 8 nucleotides agree with TRBD1. Germline V CDR1 and CDR2: ENHRY, SYGVKD. The length of the CDR3 is 16 residues. V lost 6 bases, J lost 5 bases, and 14 bases stayed unmatched.

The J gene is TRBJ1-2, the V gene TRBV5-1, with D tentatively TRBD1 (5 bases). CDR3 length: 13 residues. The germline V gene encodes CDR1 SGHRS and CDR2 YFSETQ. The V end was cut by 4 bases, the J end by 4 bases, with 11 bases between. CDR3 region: CASSPDSGYGYTF. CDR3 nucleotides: TGCGCCAGCAGCCCCGACAGTGGCTATGGCTACACCTTC. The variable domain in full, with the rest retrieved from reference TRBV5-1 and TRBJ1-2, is KAGVTQTPRYLIKTRGQQVTLSCSPISGHRSVSWYQQTPGQGLQFLFEYFSETQRNKGNFPGRFSGRQFSNSRSEMNVSTLELGDSALYLCASSPDSGYGYTFGSGTRLTVV.

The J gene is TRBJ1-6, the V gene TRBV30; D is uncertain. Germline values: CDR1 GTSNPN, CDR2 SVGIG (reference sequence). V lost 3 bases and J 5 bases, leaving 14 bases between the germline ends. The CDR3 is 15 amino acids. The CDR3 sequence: CAWSTGLTNNSPLHF. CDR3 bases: TGTGCCTGGAGCACCGGACTGACTAATAATTCACCCCTCCACTTT.